The present T cell receptor beta chain was sequenced within a study of long-term antiretroviral therapy in people with HIV. Study observations and caveats: Clones with expansion before ART led the repertoire at all time points.

The immunoSEQ assay was v3.0, run at survey level. Method: immunoSEQ multiplex PCR; TCRdb's copy keeps in-frame clones and lacks some. The sample records about 35,000 clones, about 94% being singletons. V shed 1 base and J shed 4 bases, with 8 bases lying between them. The germline V gene encodes CDR1 SGHAT and CDR2 FQNNGV. This CDR3 is built from 14 residues. On this clone itself: Antigen: not known.

Every participant with HIV received treatment in the United States. The source material was unsorted PBMCs, sampled 4.1 years after starting antiretroviral therapy. This TCR derives from a woman aged 50 to 60 with HIV. V usage is TRBV11-2 and J usage is TRBJ2-1; no definite D call. CDR3 sequence: CASSLGRGYNEQFF. The DNA of the CDR3 is TGTGCCAGCAGCTTAGGACGCGGTTACAATGAGCAGTTCTTC.